Presented here are 27 T cell receptor beta chains from one specimen sequenced in a study of technical replicates of blood from a handful of donors. Clones were read by immunoSEQ multiplex PCR, and TCRdb kept only the in-frame ones, dropping some. Of approximately 18,000 clones in the sample, roughly four fifths were seen once. Sequenced sample: PBMCs. These receptors were taken from a human donor in good health. Some clones in this sample may be carry-over from other donors' samples.

The V call is TRBV30, the J call TRBJ2-7, with D possibly matching TRBD1 (6 bases). The CDR3 contains 13 residues. Germline V lookup: CDR1 GTSNPN, CDR2 SVGIG (reference sequence). V was pared by 7 bases and J by 4 bases, with 17 bases between. CDR3 in DNA: TGTGCCTTTAGGCGAGACAGGAAATACGAGCAGTACTTC. As protein: CAFRRDRKYEQYF.

This chain links TRBV28 with TRBJ2-7, with 11 positions matching TRBD2. This CDR3 has 16 amino acids. Losses at the gene ends were 3 bases for V and 0 bases for J; bases not matched to a gene: 4. Germline V lookup: CDR1 MDHEN, CDR2 SYDVKM. The CDR3 DNA sequence: TGTGCCAGCAGTTTTGGGACTAGCGGATTCTCCTACGAGCAGTACTTC. It codes for CASSFGTSGFSYEQYF.

The chain combines TRBV30 with TRBJ1-4; 9 bases agree with TRBD1. The CDR3 spans 15 residues. From germline, CDR1 is GTSNPN and CDR2 SVGIG (reference sequence). J was trimmed by 5 bases and V by 5 bases; bases with no gene match: 9. As DNA, the CDR3 is TGTGCCTGGGGTCCCAAGACAGGGGGGAATGAAAAACTGTTTTTT. This sequence encodes CAWGPKTGGNEKLFF.

This clone was seen just once. J is TRBJ1-2 and V is TRBV6-5; D might be TRBD1 (5 bases). Germline V gene lookup returns CDR1 MNHEY and CDR2 SVGAGI. The CDR3 length is 14 residues. Trimming stripped 6 bases from V and 8 bases from J, with 19 bases between. The CDR3 loop reads CASREGTARGGYTF. The CDR3 nucleotides read TGTGCCAGCAGGGAGGGGACCGCGAGAGGCGGCTACACCTTC.

This chain joins TRBV28 and TRBJ1-5, with 8 positions matching TRBD1. Germline V CDR1 and CDR2: MDHEN, SYDVKM. The CDR3 totals 15 residues. V was clipped by 3 bases and J by 4 bases; unmatched bases: 5. The CDR3 sequence is CASSFPGTGNQPQHF. CDR3 sequence (DNA): TGTGCCAGCAGTTTCCCCGGGACAGGAAATCAGCCCCAGCATTTT.

The chain links TRBV9 to TRBJ2-7, with D unresolved. Trimming took 4 bases from V and 0 from J, leaving 11 bases between them. The CDR3 covers 14 residues. Germline-derived CDR1 and CDR2 are SGDLS and YYNGEE. The CDR3 DNA follows: TGTGCCAGCAGCTTATCTGCGAGCTCCTACGAGCAGTACTTC. Protein product: CASSLSASSYEQYF.

The chain links TRBV18 to TRBJ2-1; D is perhaps TRBD2 (6 bases). Per the germline V gene, CDR1 is KGHSH and CDR2 is LQKENI. The CDR3 is 15 amino acids. Trimming removed 3 bases from V and 5 bases from J, with 14 bases in between. The CDR3 region is CASSPILGLHNEQFF. CDR3 coding DNA: TGTGCCAGCTCACCGATATTGGGACTTCACAATGAGCAGTTCTTC. The full variable domain, rest sourced from reference TRBV18 and TRBJ2-1, is NAGVMQNPRHLVRRRGQEARLRCSPMKGHSHVYWYRQLPEEGLKFMVYLQKENIIDESGMPKERFSAEFPKEGPSILRIQQVVRGDSAAYFCASSPILGLHNEQFFGPGTRLTVL.

The V and J genes are TRBV30 and TRBJ2-7, with D unresolved. V was cut by 2 bases and J by 7 bases, with 12 bases left in between. Germline V gene data show CDR1 as GTSNPN and CDR2 as SVGIG (reference sequence). The CDR3 totals 12 residues. The chain's CDR3 is CAWSIPIGEQYF. For the CDR3, the DNA is TGTGCCTGGAGTATTCCCATCGGGGAGCAGTACTTC.

The genes are TRBV27 and TRBJ2-3, with a tentative D call TRBD1 (7 bases). Germline V gene sequence: CDR1 MNHEY, CDR2 SMNVEV (reference sequence). This CDR3 is 15 amino acids long. Trimming cost V 5 bases and J 5 bases, with 17 bases left between them. In DNA, the CDR3 is TGTGCCAGCAGTCCCTCCTCAGGGGGGAGAGATACGCAGTATTTT. This translates into CASSPSSGGRDTQYF.

The V call is TRBV2, the J call TRBJ2-2, with D maybe TRBD2 (5 bases). The CDR3 spans 15 residues. The V end lost 6 bases, the J end lost 6 bases, and 17 bases lay between the germline ends. Germline CDR1 and CDR2: SNHLY and FYNNEI. DNA for the CDR3: TGTGCCAGCAGAGGTCTAGCTCCGGACGCCGGGGAGCTGTTTTTT. It codes for CASRGLAPDAGELFF.

The CDR3 coding sequence is TGTGCCAGCTCACCAGGCGTAGCCAGGGTTGGAGAGCAGTACTTC. Translating gives CASSPGVARVGEQYF. V is TRBV18 and J is TRBJ2-7; possibly TRBD1 for D (5 bases). The CDR3 contains 15 residues. The germline gives CDR1 KGHSH, CDR2 LQKENI. With 2 bases removed from V and 7 bases from J, the gap between germline ends came to 18 bases.

This clone was observed a single time. This chain joins TRBV9 and TRBJ2-2; D perhaps matches TRBD2 (5 bases). V was cut by 3 bases and J by 8 bases, with 5 bases left in between. Germline CDR1 SGDLS, CDR2 YYNGEE. The CDR3 consists of 11 residues. DNA for the CDR3: TGTGCCAGCAGCGGAGGGGGGGAGCTGTTTTTT. Translation: CASSGGGELFF.

This sequence joins TRBV7-8 and TRBJ1-2, with TRBD1 matching over 8 bases. Per the germline V gene, CDR1 is SGHVS and CDR2 is FQNEAQ. The J segment lost 5 bases and the V segment lost 1 base, leaving 3 bases of the junction unmatched. CDR3 length equals 14 residues. The CDR3: CASSLGDRNYGYTF. CDR3 DNA: TGTGCCAGCAGCTTAGGGGACAGGAATTATGGCTACACCTTC.

This clone was counted a few times. The V gene is TRBV2, the J gene TRBJ1-4; TRBD1 matches at 7 bases. Germline CDR1 is SNHLY and CDR2 is FYNNEI. The CDR3 has 14 residues. Trimming removed 6 bases from V and 2 bases from J; junction bases left unmatched: 3. In nucleotides, the CDR3 is TGTGCCAGCAGCGTACAGGGGACTAATGAAAAACTGTTTTTT. This translates into CASSVQGTNEKLFF.

The CDR3 loop is CASSKQGAQNSPLHF. DNA for the CDR3: TGTGCCAGCAGCAAACAGGGGGCGCAAAATTCACCCCTCCACTTT. The rearrangement joins TRBV6-1 to TRBJ1-6; 9 bases are a match to TRBD1. V was clipped by 6 bases and J by 7 bases; unmatched bases: 7. CDR1 MNHNS and CDR2 SASEGT come from the germline V gene. This CDR3 has 15 residues.

The chain carries TRBV7-9 and TRBJ2-3; 7 nucleotides line up with TRBD1. The V segment lost 5 bases and the J segment 2 bases; nucleotides outside the gene matches: 7. This CDR3 comprises 15 residues. Per the germline V gene, CDR1 is SEHNR and CDR2 is FQNEAQ (reference sequence). This chain's CDR3 is CASSHPGQHTDTQYF. DNA of the CDR3: TGTGCCAGCAGCCACCCGGGACAGCACACAGATACGCAGTATTTT.

The V and J genes are TRBV5-1 and TRBJ1-1, with no clear D. CDR1 SGHRS and CDR2 YFSETQ come from the germline V gene. The CDR3 runs 14 residues. The V end lost 1 base, the J end lost 2 bases, and 9 bases lay between the germline ends. This chain's CDR3 is CASSLQPGNTEAFF. As DNA, the CDR3 is TGCGCCAGCAGCTTGCAACCAGGTAACACTGAAGCTTTCTTT.

The count of this clone is one. The chain combines TRBV5-1 with TRBJ2-1; perhaps TRBD2 as D (6 bases). Trimming took off 3 bases at V and 8 bases at J, with 15 bases between the two ends. The CDR3 has 14 amino acids. Germline V gene data show CDR1 as SGHRS and CDR2 as YFSETQ. In DNA form, the CDR3 reads TGCGCCAGCAGCTCGGGGGTCCTTTTGGATGAGCAGTTCTTC. This encodes CASSSGVLLDEQFF. Based on the CDR3 plus reference TRBV5-1 and TRBJ2-1, the full variable domain is KAGVTQTPRYLIKTRGQQVTLSCSPISGHRSVSWYQQTPGQGLQFLFEYFSETQRNKGNFPGRFSGRQFSNSRSEMNVSTLELGDSALYLCASSSGVLLDEQFFGPGTRLTVL.

V is TRBV11-3 and J is TRBJ2-5; 8 bases fit TRBD1. Gene TRBJ2-7 matches the end of the DNA better, so the J call may be wrong. The CDR3 has 14 amino acids. Per germline, CDR1 SGHNT and CDR2 YENEEA. CDR3 nucleotides: TGTGCCAGCAGCTTATACAGGGGGAGTGGCGAGCAGTACTTC. Protein sequence: CASSLYRGSGEQYF.

Only a few counts were recorded for this clone. The chain combines TRBV19 with TRBJ2-3; TRBD1 aligns across 9 bases. V dropped 8 bases and J dropped 5; count of bases not matched to a gene: 8. The germline gives CDR1 LNHDA, CDR2 SQIVND (reference sequence). The CDR3 covers 14 residues. The CDR3 region has the DNA TGTGCCAGTCGGTACAGGGGGCTGGGAGATACGCAGTATTTT. Translating it yields CASRYRGLGDTQYF.

The rearrangement uses TRBV4-2 and TRBJ2-3; TRBD2 aligns across 11 bases. The CDR3 is 18 amino acids. CDR1 is LGHNA and CDR2 is YNFKEQ in the germline V gene. J lost 5 bases, V lost 4 bases, and 14 bases had no gene match. CDR3 in DNA: TGTGCCAGCAGCCCCCCGGGCGTAGCGGGAGGGCCGAGAGATACGCAGTATTTT. It translates to CASSPPGVAGGPRDTQYF.

The chain couples TRBV6-6 to TRBJ2-7; TRBD1 matches 10 bases. V gave up 2 bases and J gave up 4 bases; unmatched junction bases: 5. The V gene's germline CDR1 is MNHNY and CDR2 SVGAGI (reference sequence). There are 15 residues in the CDR3. CDR3 amino acids: CASSYRKDRGYEQYF. CDR3 nucleotide sequence: TGTGCCAGCAGTTACCGTAAGGACAGGGGGTACGAGCAGTACTTC.

The chain combines TRBV30 with TRBJ2-2, with 10 positions matching TRBD1. The CDR3 is 15 amino acids. With 5 bases clipped from V and 4 bases from J, the junction kept 7 bases outside the gene matches. Germline CDR1 GTSNPN, CDR2 SVGIG (reference sequence). The CDR3 coding sequence is TGTGCCTGGCAAAGGGGACAGGGGATCACCGGGGAGCTGTTTTTT. Amino acids: CAWQRGQGITGELFF.

In this sample, this clone turned up once. The chain couples TRBV29-1 to TRBJ2-3; TRBD2 matches 10 bases. Trimming at V came to 5 bases and at J to 1 base, leaving 3 bases not matched to a gene. This CDR3 is built from 14 residues. The germline CDR1 and CDR2 sequences are SQVTM and ANQGSEA. The CDR3 loop is CSVSGTSGTDTQYF. The DNA of the CDR3 is TGCAGCGTTTCCGGGACTAGCGGCACAGATACGCAGTATTTT.

This chain links TRBV2 with TRBJ2-5; 13 bases match TRBD2. V shed 4 bases, J shed 4 bases, and the junction held 3 bases outside the gene matches. The length of the CDR3 is 15 residues. Germline assignment: CDR1 SNHLY and CDR2 FYNNEI. CDR3 sequence: CASSGTSGSTETQYF. In nucleotides, the CDR3 is TGTGCCAGCAGTGGGACTAGCGGGAGTACAGAGACCCAGTACTTC.

The chain links TRBV6-1 to TRBJ2-3, with 7 nucleotides matching TRBD2. Germline V gives CDR1 MNHNS, CDR2 SASEGT. CDR3 length: 14 residues. The ends lost 7 bases at V and 2 bases at J; junction bases unmatched: 6. The CDR3 coding sequence is TGTGCCAGCAACCCGACTAGCAACACAGATACGCAGTATTTT. This translates into CASNPTSNTDTQYF.

The chain employs TRBV7-8 and TRBJ1-5; D remains unclear. V gave up 2 bases and J gave up 0 bases, with 14 bases separating them. This CDR3 is 17 amino acids long. From germline, CDR1 is SGHVS and CDR2 FQNEAQ. This CDR3 is CASSLLTPQYSNQPQHF. The CDR3, as DNA: TGTGCCAGCAGCTTACTCACCCCCCAGTATAGCAATCAGCCCCAGCATTTT.